This TCR beta chain was sequenced for a study of blood T cell repertoires in COVID-19. The overall study: The analysed material was cDNA or gDNA that came from T cells, B-cell-depleted T cells, or PBMCs.

Assignment of participants to cohorts was predicated upon participant-reported clinical history. The CDR3 totals 15 residues. Per the germline V gene, CDR1 is SGHRS and CDR2 is YFSETQ. Trimming left V 5 bases short and J 5 bases short, with 17 bases between. In the authors' workflow: Amplification with reference gene primers provided the estimates of nucleated cell counts. Generated by immunoSEQ multiplex PCR, the TCRdb table keeps only in-frame clones and is missing some. For V, J and clone size, that table is used; D and trimming come from the DNA. The data contain 200,000 to 250,000 clones, roughly 79% of them singletons.

The rearrangement uses TRBV5-1 and TRBJ2-1; tentative D call: TRBD1 (5 bases). This clonotype was obtained from a man in his forties who had recovered from COVID-19. The sequencing input was PBMCs or T cells enriched from blood (not recorded which). The CDR3 is CASRGSHRTNNEQFF. The CDR3 coding sequence is TGCGCCAGCAGGGGATCTCACAGGACCAACAATGAGCAGTTCTTC.